This T cell receptor (beta chain) was captured by sequencing in a study of response to subunit inactivated influenza vaccine (dated by TCRdb to 2016 to 2019). Some background on the complete study: Deep quantitative profiling of the T cell receptor repertoire was used in the study to follow responses to a trivalent subunit inactivated influenza vaccine.

Summary of the overall study and its limitations: According to the authors, only a limited number of new T cells may be recruited by each seasonal influenza vaccination.

Between the V and J ends, shortened by 4 bases and 12 bases respectively, the junction contains 19 bases. As encoded in the germline V gene, CDR1 is MNHEY while CDR2 is SVGAGI. The CDR3 starts with the cysteine, ends with the phenylalanine, and has 14 residues. Solely the CDR3 DNA is kept, with 42 bases framed from the first base. In its sample, this clonotype was seen a few times. Its target antigen remains unknown. No base-level quality is on record; no much larger clone is a single base apart. The library came from RT-PCR. TCRdb lists the instrument as Illumina HiSeq 2500. In TCRdb, the public reads were trimmed at Q25 with fastp and aligned with MiXCR, with productive beta chains retained. Here each entry gathers all rows of one CDR3 protein and keeps the most common genes and DNA. In this sample the table shows 500,000 to 600,000 distinct CDR3 sequences, about 10% of which occur a single time. Roughly 10% of the sample belongs to the ten largest clones.

In this chain, TRBV6-5 is recombined with TRBJ2-1; TRBD1 is perhaps the D gene, given 6 matching bases. The source material was PBMCs from blood, sampled on the day of vaccination. This clonotype was sampled from a man aged 50 to 60 who received an inactivated influenza vaccine. Donor details come from another sample of the same person, matched by shared clones. The sequenced DNA is TGTGCCAGCAGTTTAAAACCTGGGGGCGCTTGGCAGTTCTTC. This sequence encodes CASSLKPGGAWQFF.